This T cell receptor beta chain was sequenced for a study of blood T cells in healthy people across ages. The CDR3 extends over 17 amino acids. Germline loops: CDR1 MDHEN, CDR2 SYDVKM. The V gene end was trimmed by 4 bases and the J gene end by 4 bases; junction bases not matched to a gene: 12. This clonotype appeared a few times. Antigen unknown. For the second PCR, which ran for about 7 to 11 cycles, a sample-barcoded 5' primer and a J-beta primer mix were used. TCRdb re-called the 5' RACE reads with MiXCR, one entry per CDR3 protein. The sample contains 650,000 to 1,000,000 distinct CDR3 sequences, about 45% of which appear only once. Study outcomes and limitations: Per million T cells, TCR beta diversity dropped roughly linearly as age increased. Unsorted PBMC material precluded a definitive naive versus antigen-experienced comparison.

Sequencing was carried out using blood. This receptor was obtained from a man older than 75 in good health. This chain links TRBV28 with TRBJ2-3; 9 nucleotides line up with TRBD2. CDR3 loop: CASSSRAGLASADTQYF. In nucleotides, the CDR3 is TGTGCCAGCAGTTCTCGAGCTGGACTAGCGAGCGCAGATACGCAGTATTTT.